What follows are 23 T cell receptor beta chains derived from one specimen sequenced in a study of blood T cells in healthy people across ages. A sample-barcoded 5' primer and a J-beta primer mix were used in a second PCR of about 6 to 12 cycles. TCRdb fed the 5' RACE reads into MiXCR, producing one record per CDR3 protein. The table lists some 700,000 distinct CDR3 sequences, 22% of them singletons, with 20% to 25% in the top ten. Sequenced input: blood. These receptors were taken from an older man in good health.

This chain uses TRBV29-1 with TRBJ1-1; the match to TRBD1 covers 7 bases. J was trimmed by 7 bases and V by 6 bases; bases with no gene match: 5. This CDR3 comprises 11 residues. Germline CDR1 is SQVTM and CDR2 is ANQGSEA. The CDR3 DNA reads TGCAGCGTCCAGGGACAGAGTGAAGCTTTCTTT. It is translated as CSVQGQSEAFF. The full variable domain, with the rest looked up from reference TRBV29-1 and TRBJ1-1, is SAVISQKPSRDICQRGTSLTIQCQVDSQVTMMFWYRQQPGQSLTLIATANQGSEATYESGFVIDKFPISRPNLTFSTLTVSNMSPEDSSIYLCSVQGQSEAFFGQGTRLTVV.

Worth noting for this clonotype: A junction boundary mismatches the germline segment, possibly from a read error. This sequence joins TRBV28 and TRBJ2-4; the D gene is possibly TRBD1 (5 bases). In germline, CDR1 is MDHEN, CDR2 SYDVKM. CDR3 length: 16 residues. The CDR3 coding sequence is TGTGCCAGCAGCAGCAGGGAATCCCCAGCCAAAAACATTCAGTGCTTC. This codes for CASSSRESPAKNIQCF.

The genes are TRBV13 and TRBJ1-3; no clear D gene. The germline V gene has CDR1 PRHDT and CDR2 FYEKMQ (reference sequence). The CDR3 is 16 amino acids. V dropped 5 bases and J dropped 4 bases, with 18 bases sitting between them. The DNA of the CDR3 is TGTGCCAGCAGCAAAGGGCTAACCCTGGAAGGAAACACCATATATTTT. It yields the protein CASSKGLTLEGNTIYF. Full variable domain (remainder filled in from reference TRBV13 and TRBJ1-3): AAGVIQSPRHLIKEKRETATLKCYPIPRHDTVYWYQQGPGQDPQFLISFYEKMQSDKGSIPDRFSAQQFSDYHSELNMSSLELGDSALYFCASSKGLTLEGNTIYFGEGSWLTVV.

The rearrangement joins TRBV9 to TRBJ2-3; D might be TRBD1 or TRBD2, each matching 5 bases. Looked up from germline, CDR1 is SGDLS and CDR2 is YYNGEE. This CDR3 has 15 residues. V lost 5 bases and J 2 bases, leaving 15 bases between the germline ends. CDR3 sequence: CASSGRDLTTDTQYF. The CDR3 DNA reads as TGTGCCAGCAGTGGACGGGACCTGACCACAGATACGCAGTATTTT.

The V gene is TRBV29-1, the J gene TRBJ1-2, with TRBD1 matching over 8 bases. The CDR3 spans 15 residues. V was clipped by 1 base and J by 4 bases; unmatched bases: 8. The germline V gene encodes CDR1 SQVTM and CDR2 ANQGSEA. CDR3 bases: TGCAGCGTTGAAGGCTTGCGGGACAGGATCTATGGCTACACCTTC. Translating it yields CSVEGLRDRIYGYTF.

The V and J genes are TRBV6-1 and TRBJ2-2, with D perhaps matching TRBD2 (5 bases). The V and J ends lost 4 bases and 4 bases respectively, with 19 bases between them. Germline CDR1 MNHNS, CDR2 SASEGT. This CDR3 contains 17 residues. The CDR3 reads CASSAELGRGATGELFF. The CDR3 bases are TGTGCCAGCAGTGCGGAGTTAGGGAGAGGTGCCACCGGGGAGCTGTTTTTT.

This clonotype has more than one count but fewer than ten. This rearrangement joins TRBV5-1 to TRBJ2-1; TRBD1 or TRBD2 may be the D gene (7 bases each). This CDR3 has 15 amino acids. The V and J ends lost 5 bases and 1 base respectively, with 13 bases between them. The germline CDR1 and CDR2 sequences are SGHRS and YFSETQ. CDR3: CASRQGGPSYNEQFF. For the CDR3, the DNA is TGCGCCAGCAGGCAGGGGGGGCCGTCCTACAATGAGCAGTTCTTC.

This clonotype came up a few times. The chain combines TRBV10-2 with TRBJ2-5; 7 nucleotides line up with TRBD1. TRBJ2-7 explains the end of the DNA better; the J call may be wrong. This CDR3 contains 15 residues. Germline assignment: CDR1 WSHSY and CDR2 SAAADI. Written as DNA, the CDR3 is TGCGCCAGCAGCCTCCGGGACAGCCTTACCTACGAGCAGTACTTC. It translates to CASSLRDSLTYEQYF.

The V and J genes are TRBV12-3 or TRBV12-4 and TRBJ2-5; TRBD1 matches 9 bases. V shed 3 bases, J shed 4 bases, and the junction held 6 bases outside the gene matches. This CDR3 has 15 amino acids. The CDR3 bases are TGTGCCAGCAGTTTGTTGGCGGACAGGGGAGAGACCCAGTACTTC. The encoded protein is CASSLLADRGETQYF.

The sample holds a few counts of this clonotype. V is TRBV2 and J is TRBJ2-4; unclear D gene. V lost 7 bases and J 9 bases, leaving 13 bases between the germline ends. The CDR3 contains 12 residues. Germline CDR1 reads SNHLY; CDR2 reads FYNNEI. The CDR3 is CASNRQLGIQYF. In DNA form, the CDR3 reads TGTGCCAGCAACCGACAACTGGGCATTCAGTACTTC.

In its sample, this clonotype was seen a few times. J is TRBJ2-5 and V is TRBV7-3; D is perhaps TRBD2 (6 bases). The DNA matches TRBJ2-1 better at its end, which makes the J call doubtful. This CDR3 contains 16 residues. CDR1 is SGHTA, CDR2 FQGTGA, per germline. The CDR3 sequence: CASSLTGGPGSNEQFF. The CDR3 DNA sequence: TGTGCCAGCAGCTTAACGGGAGGTCCCGGATCCAATGAGCAGTTCTTC.

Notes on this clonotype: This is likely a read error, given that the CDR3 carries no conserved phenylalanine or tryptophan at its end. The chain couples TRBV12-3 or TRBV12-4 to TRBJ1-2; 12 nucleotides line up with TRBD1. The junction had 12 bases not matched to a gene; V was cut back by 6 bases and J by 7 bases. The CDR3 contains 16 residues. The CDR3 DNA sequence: TGTGCCAGCAGACTATTGCCGGGACAGGGGGCAGCTGGCTACACCCTC. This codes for CASRLLPGQGAAGYTL.

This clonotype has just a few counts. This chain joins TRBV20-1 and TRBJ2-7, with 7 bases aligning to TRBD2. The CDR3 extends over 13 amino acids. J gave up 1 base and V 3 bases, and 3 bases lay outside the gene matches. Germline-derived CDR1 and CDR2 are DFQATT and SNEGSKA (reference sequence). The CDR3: CSASGGGSYEQYV. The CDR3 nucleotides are TGCAGTGCTAGTGGGGGGGGGTCCTACGAGCAGTACGTC.

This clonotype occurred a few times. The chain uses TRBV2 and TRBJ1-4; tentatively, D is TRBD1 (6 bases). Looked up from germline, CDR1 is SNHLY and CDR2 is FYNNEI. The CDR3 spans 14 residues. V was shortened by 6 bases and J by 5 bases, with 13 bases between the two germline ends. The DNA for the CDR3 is TGTGCCAGCAGCCTCGGACAGCAGAATGAAAAACTGTTTTTT. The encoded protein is CASSLGQQNEKLFF.

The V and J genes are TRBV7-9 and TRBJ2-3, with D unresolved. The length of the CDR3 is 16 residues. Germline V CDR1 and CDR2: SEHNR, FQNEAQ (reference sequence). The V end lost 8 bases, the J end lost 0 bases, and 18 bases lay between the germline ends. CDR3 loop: CASGITADGSTDTQYF. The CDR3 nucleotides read TGTGCCAGCGGCATAACGGCGGATGGTAGCACAGATACGCAGTATTTT. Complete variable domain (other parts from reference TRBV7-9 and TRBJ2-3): DTGVSQNPRHKITKRGQNVTFRCDPISEHNRLYWYRQTLGQGPEFLTYFQNEAQLEKSRLLSDRFSAERPKGSFSTLEIQRTEQGDSAMYLCASGITADGSTDTQYFGPGTRLTVL.

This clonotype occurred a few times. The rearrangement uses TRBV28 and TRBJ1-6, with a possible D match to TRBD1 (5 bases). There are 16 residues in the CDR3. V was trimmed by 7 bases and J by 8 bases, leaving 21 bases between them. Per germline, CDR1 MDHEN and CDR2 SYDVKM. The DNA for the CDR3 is TGTGCCAGCACCTCTGGAGGGGCCAGAAACTATTCACCCCTCCACTTT. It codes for CASTSGGARNYSPLHF.

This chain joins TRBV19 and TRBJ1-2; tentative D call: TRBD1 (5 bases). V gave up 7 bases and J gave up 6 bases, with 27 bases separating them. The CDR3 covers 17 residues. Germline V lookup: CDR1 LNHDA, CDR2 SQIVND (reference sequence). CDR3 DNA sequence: TGTGCCAGTACCGGCCGATTAGGGGTATGGACTCTTGATGGCTACACCTTC. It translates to CASTGRLGVWTLDGYTF. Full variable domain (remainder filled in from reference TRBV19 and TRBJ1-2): DGGITQSPKYLFRKEGQNVTLSCEQNLNHDAMYWYRQDPGQGLRLIYYSQIVNDFQKGDIAEGYSVSREKKESFPLTVTSAQKNPTAFYLCASTGRLGVWTLDGYTFGSGTRLTVV.

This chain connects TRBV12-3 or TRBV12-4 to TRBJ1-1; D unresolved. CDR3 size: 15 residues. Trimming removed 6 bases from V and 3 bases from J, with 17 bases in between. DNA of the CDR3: TGTGCCAGCAGCCGTACGACCCTGACCGACACTGAAGCTTTCTTT. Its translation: CASSRTTLTDTEAFF.

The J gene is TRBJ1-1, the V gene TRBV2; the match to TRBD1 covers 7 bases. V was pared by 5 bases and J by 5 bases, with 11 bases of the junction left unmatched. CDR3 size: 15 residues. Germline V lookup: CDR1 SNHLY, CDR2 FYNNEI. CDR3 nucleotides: TGTGCCAGCAGTCAGGGACAGAGCAGTTTGACTGAAGCTTTCTTT. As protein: CASSQGQSSLTEAFF.

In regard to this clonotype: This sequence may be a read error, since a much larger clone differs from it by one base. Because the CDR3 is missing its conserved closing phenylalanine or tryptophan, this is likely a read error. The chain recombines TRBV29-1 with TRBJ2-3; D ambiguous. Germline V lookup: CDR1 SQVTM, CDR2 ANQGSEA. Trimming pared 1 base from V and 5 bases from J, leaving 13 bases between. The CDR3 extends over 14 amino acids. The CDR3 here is CSVEGSFVGDTQYC. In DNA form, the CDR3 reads TGCAGCGTTGAAGGTAGCTTCGTCGGAGATACGCAGTATTGT.

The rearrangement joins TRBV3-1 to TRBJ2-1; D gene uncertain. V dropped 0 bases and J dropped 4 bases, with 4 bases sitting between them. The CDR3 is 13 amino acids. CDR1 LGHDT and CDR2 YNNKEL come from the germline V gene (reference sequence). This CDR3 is CASSQDLYNEQFF. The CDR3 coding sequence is TGTGCCAGCAGCCAAGACCTATACAATGAGCAGTTCTTC.

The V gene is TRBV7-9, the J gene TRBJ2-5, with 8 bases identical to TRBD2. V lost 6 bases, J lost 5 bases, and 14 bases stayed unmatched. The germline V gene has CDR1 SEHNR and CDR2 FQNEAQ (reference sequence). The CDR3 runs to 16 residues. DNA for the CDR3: TGTGCCAGCAGACAAAACGGGGGGGTCCGGATTGAGACCCAGTACTTC. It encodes CASRQNGGVRIETQYF.

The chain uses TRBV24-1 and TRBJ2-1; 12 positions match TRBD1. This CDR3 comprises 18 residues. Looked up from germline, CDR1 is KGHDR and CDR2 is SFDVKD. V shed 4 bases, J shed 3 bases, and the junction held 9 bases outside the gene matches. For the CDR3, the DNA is TGTGCCACCAGTGACCCCCGGGACAGGGGGCGCATCTACAATGAGCAGTTCTTC. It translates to CATSDPRDRGRIYNEQFF.